This T cell receptor (beta chain) comes out of a study of cytomegalovirus exposure and HLA in healthy donors. Study at large: A subsequent analysis stated that the 120 or so validation repertoires were run on the same platform as the roughly 700 first-cohort repertoires.

Separate from the approximately 730-subject first cohort, the approximately 120-subject validation cohort was the one that the donors belonged to. There are 15 residues in the CDR3. Germline CDR1 and CDR2: SGDLS and YYNGEE. Deletions cut 0 bases from V and 4 bases from J, with 14 bases between. Measured with immunoSEQ multiplex PCR; TCRdb has only the in-frame clones, and not every one. Of approximately 160,000 clones listed, 96% were seen once; the top ten hold around 0.9%. This receptor was taken from a young woman in good health and CMV-seronegative. The sequenced sample was PBMCs. The chain joins TRBV9 to TRBJ2-7; weak D call: TRBD2 (6 bases). In DNA, the CDR3 is TGTGCCAGCAGCGTAGAACTAGCAGGAGGTTACGAGCAGTACTTC. This sequence encodes CASSVELAGGYEQYF.